This is a list of T cell receptor beta chains from one sample in a study of cytomegalovirus exposure and HLA in healthy donors. The table came from immunoSEQ multiplex PCR; TCRdb's copy has only in-frame clones and leaves some out. The sample records around 83,000 clones, around 80% being singletons. Sequencing was done on a sample of PBMCs. The receptors originated from a male donor in good health and CMV-seropositive. CDR3s include the opening cysteine and the closing phenylalanine or tryptophan. Fields, in order: J gene, D gene, clone size, V gene, CDR3 DNA, CDR3 protein. D genes are given only for firm matches. The listing skips clone size in some rows; elsewhere it reads once, few, many or a size class.

>TRBJ2-5|TRBD2|.|TRBV18
TGTGCCAGCTCGATACTAGCGGACCAAGAGACCCAGTACTTC
CASSILADQETQYF
>TRBJ2-7|TRBD1|.|TRBV19
TGTGCCAGTAGTAACAGGGGAACCTACGAGCAGTACTTC
CASSNRGTYEQYF
>TRBJ2-7|TRBD2|.|TRBV5-1
TGCGCCAGCCGATGGGAGGGCCAACCGTCTTACGAGCAGTACTTC
CASRWEGQPSYEQYF
>TRBJ1-3|.|.|TRBV27
TGTGCCAGCAGCCGGGTGGGGGGCTCTGGAAACACCATATATTTT
CASSRVGGSGNTIYF
>TRBJ2-3|TRBD2|.|TRBV2
TGTGCCAGCAGTGAGATTAGCGGGGGGGCCCTCACCACAGATACGCAGTATTTT
CASSEISGGALTTDTQYF
>TRBJ2-3|.|.|TRBV6-5
TGTGCCAGCAGTTATTCGGGGTACTTAGTTTCAGATACGCAGTATTTT
CASSYSGYLVSDTQYF
>TRBJ1-4|TRBD1|.|TRBV28
TGTGCCAGCAGTTTATTCCGGGACAGTGGTGAAAAACTGTTTTTT
CASSLFRDSGEKLFF
>TRBJ1-2|TRBD1|.|TRBV27
TGTGCCAGCAGTCCCCCGGGACAGGGGCTATATGGCTACACCTTC
CASSPPGQGLYGYTF
>TRBJ1-1|TRBD1|.|TRBV6-1
TGTGCCAGCAGCCCTTTACAGGGGCTGAACACTGAAGCTTTCTTT
CASSPLQGLNTEAFF
>TRBJ2-5|.|.|TRBV9
TGTGCCAGCAGCGTAGGAGGGATTGGGTTCCAAGAGACCCAGTACTTC
CASSVGGIGFQETQYF
>TRBJ1-2|TRBD1|.|TRBV18
TGTGCCAGCTCACCCGCGGACAGGACACGCTACACCTTC
CASSPADRTRYTF
>TRBJ1-1|.|few|TRBV5-6
TGTGCCAGCAGCTTGGCCGGGACACCTGAAGCTTTCTTT
CASSLAGTPEAFF
>TRBJ2-1|TRBD2|.|TRBV6-1
TGTGCCAGCAGTGAAGGACTAGCGGGAGCCAATGAGCAGTTCTTC
CASSEGLAGANEQFF
>TRBJ1-3|.|.|TRBV14
TGTGCCAGCAGCCCAGACCGCCACAGGATCTCTGGAAACACCATATATTTT
CASSPDRHRISGNTIYF
>TRBJ1-5|.|.|TRBV30
TGTGCCTGGAGCTCTCGGAGCAATCAGCCCCAGCATTTT
CAWSSRSNQPQHF
>TRBJ1-5|.|few|TRBV6-5
TGTGCCAGCAGCATAGGGGATAGCAATCAGCCCCAGCATTTT
CASSIGDSNQPQHF
>TRBJ1-1|.|.|TRBV6-1
TGTGCCAGCAGTGAATGGGTAGGAGAATTCACTGAAGCTTTCTTT
CASSEWVGEFTEAFF
>TRBJ1-1|.|.|TRBV9
TGTGCCAGCAGCGGACTCGGGAACACTGAAGCTTTCTTT
CASSGLGNTEAFF
>TRBJ2-5|.|.|TRBV7-2
TGTGCCAGCAGCTTAGGGTGGGAGGTACAAGAGACCCAGTACTTC
CASSLGWEVQETQYF
>TRBJ1-2|TRBD1|.|TRBV30
TGTGCCTGGAGTACCGGGACAGGAGACTATGGCTACACCTTC
CAWSTGTGDYGYTF
>TRBJ2-7|.|.|TRBV6-6
TGTGCCAGCAGTTCCTTACACGGGTCCTACGAGCAGTACTTC
CASSSLHGSYEQYF
>TRBJ2-1|.|few|TRBV19
TGTGCCAGTGCGGCATCCTCCTACAATGAGCAGTTCTTC
CASAASSYNEQFF
>TRBJ1-2|.|.|TRBV29-1
TGCAGCGTTGAAAGGCAGGGACTCCTTGGCTACACCTTC
CSVERQGLLGYTF
>TRBJ2-3|.|.|TRBV15
TGTGCCACCAGCAGAGATGTGGGGCGGAATACGCAGTATTTT
CATSRDVGRNTQYF
>TRBJ2-3|.|.|TRBV25-1
TGTGCCGGCGGGGGAGACCCAAAACAGGGACCGATCACAGATACGCAGTATTTT
CAGGGDPKQGPITDTQYF
>TRBJ2-7|.|.|TRBV27
TGTGCCAGCAGTTTGGACAACTCCTACGAGCAGTACTTC
CASSLDNSYEQYF
>TRBJ1-1|TRBD1|.|TRBV30
TGTGCCTGGAGCAAAACCCCCGGACAGGGCAAACCTGAAGCTTTCTTT
CAWSKTPGQGKPEAFF
>TRBJ2-3|TRBD1|many|TRBV7-9
TGTGCCAGCAGCTTAGAGGGACAGGTACTCGGTCGGGGGGATACGCAGTATTTT
CASSLEGQVLGRGDTQYF
>TRBJ1-2|.|few|TRBV28
TGTGCCAGCAGTCCAGGGGTTTACGGCTACACCTTC
CASSPGVYGYTF
>TRBJ1-5|.|.|TRBV7-9
TGTGCCAGCAGCTTAGAACAGATAAATCAGCCCCAGCATTTT
CASSLEQINQPQHF